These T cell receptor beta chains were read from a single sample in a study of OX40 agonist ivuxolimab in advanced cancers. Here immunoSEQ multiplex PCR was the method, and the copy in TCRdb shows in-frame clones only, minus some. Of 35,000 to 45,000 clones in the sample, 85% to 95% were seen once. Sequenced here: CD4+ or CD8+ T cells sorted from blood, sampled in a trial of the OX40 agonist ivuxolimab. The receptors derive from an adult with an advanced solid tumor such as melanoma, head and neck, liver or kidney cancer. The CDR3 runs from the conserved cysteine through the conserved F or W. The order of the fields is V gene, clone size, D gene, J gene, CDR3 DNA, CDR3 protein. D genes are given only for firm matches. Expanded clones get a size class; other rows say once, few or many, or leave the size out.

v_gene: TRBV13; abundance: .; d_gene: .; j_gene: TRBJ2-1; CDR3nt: TGTGCCAGCAGCTTAGTGGGGGTGCAGGGAGGCAATGAGCAGTTCTTC; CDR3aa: CASSLVGVQGGNEQFF
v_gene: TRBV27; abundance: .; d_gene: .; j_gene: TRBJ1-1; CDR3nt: TGTGCCAGCAGTTCAAACCCGGGTCCGGGCGGGGCTTTCTTT; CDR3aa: CASSSNPGPGGAFF
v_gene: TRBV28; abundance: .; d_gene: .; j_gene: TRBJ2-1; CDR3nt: TGTGCCAGCAGCCCCCACGATAGCGAAAAGGGCTGGTGGAATGAGCAGTTCTTC; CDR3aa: CASSPHDSEKGWWNEQFF
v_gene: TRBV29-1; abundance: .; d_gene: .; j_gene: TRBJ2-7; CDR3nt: TGCAGCGTGGTCGGGATCCGGAACACCTACGAGCAGTACTTC; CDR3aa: CSVVGIRNTYEQYF
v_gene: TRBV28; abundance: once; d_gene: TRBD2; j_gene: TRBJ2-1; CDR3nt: TGTGCCAGCAGTTCCCAGGACGGGACTAGCGACTACAATGAGCAGTTCTTC; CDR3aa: CASSSQDGTSDYNEQFF
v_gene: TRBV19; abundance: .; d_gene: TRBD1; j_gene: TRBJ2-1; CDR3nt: TGTGCCAGTAGTATCTTAGGGGGCCCTAATGAGCAGTTCTTC; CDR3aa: CASSILGGPNEQFF
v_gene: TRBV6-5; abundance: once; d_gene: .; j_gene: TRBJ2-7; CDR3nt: TGTGCCAGCAGTTACTCGATTACCTACGAGCAGTACTTC; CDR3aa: CASSYSITYEQYF
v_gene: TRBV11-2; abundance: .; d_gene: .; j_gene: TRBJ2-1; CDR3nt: TGTGCCAGCAGCTTAGAGAGGACAGCTAACAATGAGCAGTTCTTC; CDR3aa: CASSLERTANNEQFF
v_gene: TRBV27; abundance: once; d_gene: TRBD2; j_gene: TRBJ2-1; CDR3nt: TGTGCCAGCAGTCCAGGGACTAGCTCCTACAATGAGCAGTTCTTC; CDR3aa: CASSPGTSSYNEQFF
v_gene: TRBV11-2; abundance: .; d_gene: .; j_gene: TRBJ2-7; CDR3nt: TGTGCCAGCAGCTGGGACCCGGCCTACGAGCAGTACTTC; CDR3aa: CASSWDPAYEQYF
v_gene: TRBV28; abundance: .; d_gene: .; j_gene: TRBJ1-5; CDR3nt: TGTGCCAGCAGTTTAAAGGCCGTCTACAATCAGCCCCAGCATTTT; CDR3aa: CASSLKAVYNQPQHF
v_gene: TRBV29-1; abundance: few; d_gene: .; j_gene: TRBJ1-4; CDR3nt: TGCAGCGTGGAAGCCGTAAATTGGGGGGAAAATGAAAAACTGTTTTTT; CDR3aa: CSVEAVNWGENEKLFF
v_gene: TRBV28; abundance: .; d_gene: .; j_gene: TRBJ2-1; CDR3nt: TGTGCCACCAATAAGGGACTCCTTTACAATGAGCAGTTCTTC; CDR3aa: CATNKGLLYNEQFF
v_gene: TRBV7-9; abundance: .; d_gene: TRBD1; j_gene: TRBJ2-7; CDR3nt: TGTGCCAGCAGTACAACAACTCCGGGGACAGGGGCTGACTACGAGCAGTACTTC; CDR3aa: CASSTTTPGTGADYEQYF
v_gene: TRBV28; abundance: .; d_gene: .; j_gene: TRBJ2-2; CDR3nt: TGTGCCAGCAGTTTACGAGGGCGGTACACCGGGGAGCTGTTTTTT; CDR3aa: CASSLRGRYTGELFF
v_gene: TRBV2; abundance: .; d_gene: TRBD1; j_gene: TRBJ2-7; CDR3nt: TGTGCCAGCAGTACCACAGGGGTCTCCTACGAGCAGTACTTC; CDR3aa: CASSTTGVSYEQYF
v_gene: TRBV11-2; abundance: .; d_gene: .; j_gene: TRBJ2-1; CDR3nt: TGTGCCAGCAGCTTTTCGAATGAGCAGTTCTTC; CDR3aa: CASSFSNEQFF
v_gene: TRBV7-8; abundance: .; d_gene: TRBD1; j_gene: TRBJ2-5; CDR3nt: TGTGCCAGCAGCTCCTCAGGACAGGGGCGGGAGACCCAGTACTTC; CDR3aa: CASSSSGQGRETQYF
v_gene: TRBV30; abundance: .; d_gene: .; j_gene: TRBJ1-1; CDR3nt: TGTGCCTGGAGTGTAGGTCTGAACACTGAAGCTTTCTTT; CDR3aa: CAWSVGLNTEAFF
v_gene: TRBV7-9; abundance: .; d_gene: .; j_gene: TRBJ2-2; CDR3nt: TGTGCCAGCAGCTTAGAATCCGCCGGGGAGCTGTTTTTT; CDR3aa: CASSLESAGELFF
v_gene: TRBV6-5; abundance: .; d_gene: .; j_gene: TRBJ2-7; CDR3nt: TGTGCCAGCAGCCCCTCGGCTGGGGAGCAGTACTTC; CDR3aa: CASSPSAGEQYF
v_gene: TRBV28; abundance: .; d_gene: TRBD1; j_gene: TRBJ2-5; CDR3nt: TGTGCCAGCAGTTCCCGGGACAGTGGAGGGACCCAGTACTTC; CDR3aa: CASSSRDSGGTQYF
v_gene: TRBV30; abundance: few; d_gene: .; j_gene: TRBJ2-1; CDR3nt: TGTGCCTCAGACGGAATACTACACAATGAGCAGTTCTTC; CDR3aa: CASDGILHNEQFF
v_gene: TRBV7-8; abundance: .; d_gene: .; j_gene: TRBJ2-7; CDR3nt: TGTGCCAGCAGCGGCAGGAGCGAGCAGTACTTC; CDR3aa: CASSGRSEQYF
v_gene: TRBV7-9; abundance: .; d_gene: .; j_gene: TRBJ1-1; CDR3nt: TGTGCCAGCAGCCCAAGCCTCCCGGCTTTCTTT; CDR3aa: CASSPSLPAFF
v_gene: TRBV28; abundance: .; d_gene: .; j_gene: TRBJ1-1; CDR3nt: TGTGCCAGCAGTTTATCATCTGCGGGGTCGGGAACTGAAGCTTTCTTT; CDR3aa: CASSLSSAGSGTEAFF
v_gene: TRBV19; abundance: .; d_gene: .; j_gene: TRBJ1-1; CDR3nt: TGTGCCACTCGTGCGGGTCCCAACACTGAAGCTTTCTTT; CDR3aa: CATRAGPNTEAFF
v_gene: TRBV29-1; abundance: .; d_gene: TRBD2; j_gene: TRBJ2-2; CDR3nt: TGCAGCGTTGAGGAGGCTAGCGGGGGGTCGAACACCGGGGAGCTGTTTTTT; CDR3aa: CSVEEASGGSNTGELFF
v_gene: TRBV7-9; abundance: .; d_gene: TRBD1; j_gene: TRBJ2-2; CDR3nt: TGTGCCAGCAGACACAAGGACAGGTCCCGCGGGGAGCTGTTTTTT; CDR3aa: CASRHKDRSRGELFF
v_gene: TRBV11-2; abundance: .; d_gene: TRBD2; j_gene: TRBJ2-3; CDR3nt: TGTGCCAGCAGTCGTAGCGGGGTTATTGCCGATACGCAGTATTTT; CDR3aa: CASSRSGVIADTQYF
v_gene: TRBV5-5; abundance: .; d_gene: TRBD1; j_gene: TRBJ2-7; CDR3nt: TGTGCCAGCAGCTTTGGACAGGGTAGCTACGAGCAGTACTTC; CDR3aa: CASSFGQGSYEQYF
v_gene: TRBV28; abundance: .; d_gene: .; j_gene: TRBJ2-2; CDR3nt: TGTGCCAGCAGTGGGACATTGGGGGGAGCAGTGGGTACCGGGGAGCTGTTTTTT; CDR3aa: CASSGTLGGAVGTGELFF
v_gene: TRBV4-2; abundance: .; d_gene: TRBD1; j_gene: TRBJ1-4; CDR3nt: TGTGCCAGCAGCCAAAGACAGGGAGAGGCTGAAAAACTGTTTTTT; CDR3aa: CASSQRQGEAEKLFF
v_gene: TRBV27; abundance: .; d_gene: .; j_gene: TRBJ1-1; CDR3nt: TGTGCCAGCAGTTTTGGAGGGGCCGCTGAAGCTTTCTTT; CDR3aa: CASSFGGAAEAFF
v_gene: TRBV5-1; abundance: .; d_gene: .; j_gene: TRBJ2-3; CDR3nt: TGCGCCAGCAGCCCAGACACCACTAGCACAGATACGCAGTATTTT; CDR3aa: CASSPDTTSTDTQYF
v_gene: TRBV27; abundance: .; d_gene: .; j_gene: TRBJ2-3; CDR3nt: TGTGCCAGCAGTTTATCCCCCTACACAGATACGCAGTATTTT; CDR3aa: CASSLSPYTDTQYF